Listed here is a single T cell receptor (beta chain). Using immunoSEQ multiplex PCR, the repertoire was profiled, and TCRdb retains in-frame clones only, with some absent. The sample yields 70,000 to 95,000 clones, roughly 89% seen once. This record comes from a study of OX40 agonist ivuxolimab in advanced cancers. As for the study in general: An anti-OX40 (CD134) antibody with agonistic activity, ivuxolimab, was administered to patients.

Germline lookup yields CDR1 KGHSH and CDR2 LQKENI. J gave up 6 bases and V 2 bases, and 6 bases lay outside the gene matches. CDR3 size: 14 residues. The V call is TRBV18, the J call TRBJ2-7, with 8 nucleotides matching TRBD1. The clonotype comes from an adult with an advanced solid tumor such as melanoma, head and neck, liver or kidney cancer. The source was CD4+ or CD8+ T cells sorted from blood, collected in a trial of the OX40 agonist ivuxolimab. CDR3 residues: CASSPGQGAVEQYF. The CDR3 DNA reads as TGTGCCAGCTCACCAGGGCAGGGGGCGGTCGAGCAGTACTTC.